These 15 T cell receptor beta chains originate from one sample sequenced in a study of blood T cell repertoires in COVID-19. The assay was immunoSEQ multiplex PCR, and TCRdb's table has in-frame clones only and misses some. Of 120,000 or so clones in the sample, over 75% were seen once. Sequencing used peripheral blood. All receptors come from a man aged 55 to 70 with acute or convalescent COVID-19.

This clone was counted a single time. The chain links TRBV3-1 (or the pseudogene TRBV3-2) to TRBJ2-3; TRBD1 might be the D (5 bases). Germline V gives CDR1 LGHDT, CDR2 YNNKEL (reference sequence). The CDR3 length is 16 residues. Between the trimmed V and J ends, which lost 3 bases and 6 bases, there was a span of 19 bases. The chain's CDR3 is CASSHWGPGRVDTQYF. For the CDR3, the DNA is TGTGCCAGCAGCCATTGGGGCCCCGGACGCGTGGATACGCAGTATTTT.

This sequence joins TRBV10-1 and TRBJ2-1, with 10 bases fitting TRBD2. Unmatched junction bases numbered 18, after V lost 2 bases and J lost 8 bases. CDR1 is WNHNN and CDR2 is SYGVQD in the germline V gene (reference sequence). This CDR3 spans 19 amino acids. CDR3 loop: CASSEAASGSPPVSDEQFF. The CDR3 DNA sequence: TGCGCCAGCAGTGAGGCGGCTAGCGGGAGTCCCCCCGTTTCGGATGAGCAGTTCTTC.

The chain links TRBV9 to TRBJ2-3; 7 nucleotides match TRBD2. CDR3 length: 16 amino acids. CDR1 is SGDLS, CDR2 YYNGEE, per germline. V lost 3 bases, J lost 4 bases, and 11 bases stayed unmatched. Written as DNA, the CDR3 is TGTGCCAGCAGCGCCCTAGCGGTTTTTGGGGCAGATACGCAGTATTTT. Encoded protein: CASSALAVFGADTQYF. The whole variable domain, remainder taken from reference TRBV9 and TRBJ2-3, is DSGVTQTPKHLITATGQRVTLRCSPRSGDLSVYWYQQSLDQGLQFLIQYYNGEERAKGNILERFSAQQFPDLHSELNLSSLELGDSALYFCASSALAVFGADTQYFGPGTRLTVL.

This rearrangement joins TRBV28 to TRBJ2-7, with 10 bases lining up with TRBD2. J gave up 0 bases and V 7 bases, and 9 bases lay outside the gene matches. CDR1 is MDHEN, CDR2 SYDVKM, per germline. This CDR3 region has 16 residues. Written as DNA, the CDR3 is TGTGCCAGCATTGGGGGTAGCGGGAGGAACTCCTACGAGCAGTACTTC. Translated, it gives CASIGGSGRNSYEQYF.

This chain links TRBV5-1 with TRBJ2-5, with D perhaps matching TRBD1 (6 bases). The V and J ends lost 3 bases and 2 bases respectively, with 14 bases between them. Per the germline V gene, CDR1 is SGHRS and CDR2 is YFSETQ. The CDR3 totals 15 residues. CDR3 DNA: TGCGCCAGCAGCTCCGGGACACATCCTCAAGAGACCCAGTACTTC. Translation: CASSSGTHPQETQYF.

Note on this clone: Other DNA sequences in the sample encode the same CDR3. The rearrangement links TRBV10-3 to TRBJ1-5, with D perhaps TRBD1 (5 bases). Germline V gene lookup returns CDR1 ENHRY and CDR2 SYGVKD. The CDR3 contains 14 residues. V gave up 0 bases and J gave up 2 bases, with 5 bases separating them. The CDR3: CAISESGGNQPQHF. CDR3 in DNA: TGTGCCATCAGTGAGTCAGGGGGCAATCAGCCCCAGCATTTT.

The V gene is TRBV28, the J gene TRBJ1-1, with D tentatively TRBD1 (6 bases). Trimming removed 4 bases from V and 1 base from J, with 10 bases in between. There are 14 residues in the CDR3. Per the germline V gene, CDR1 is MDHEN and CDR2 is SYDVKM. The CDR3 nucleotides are TGTGCCAGCAGTTCGGGGGGCGGGAACACTGAAGCTTTCTTT. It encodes CASSSGGGNTEAFF.

CDR3 sequence reads: CASSVGRGPYGGYTF. The CDR3 DNA is TGTGCCAGCAGCGTGGGCAGGGGGCCGTACGGGGGCTACACCTTC. The chain carries TRBV9 and TRBJ1-2, with 8 bases matching TRBD1. In germline, CDR1 is SGDLS, CDR2 YYNGEE. The CDR3 contains 15 residues. The V and J ends lost 2 bases and 8 bases, in that order; junction bases with no gene match: 11.

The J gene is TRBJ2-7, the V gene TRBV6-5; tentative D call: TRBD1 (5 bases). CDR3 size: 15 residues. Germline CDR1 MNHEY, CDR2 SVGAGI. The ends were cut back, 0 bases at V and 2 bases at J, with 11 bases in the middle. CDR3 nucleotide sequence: TGTGCCAGCAGTTACTCCCCGACAGTGACCTACGAGCAGTACTTC. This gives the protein CASSYSPTVTYEQYF.

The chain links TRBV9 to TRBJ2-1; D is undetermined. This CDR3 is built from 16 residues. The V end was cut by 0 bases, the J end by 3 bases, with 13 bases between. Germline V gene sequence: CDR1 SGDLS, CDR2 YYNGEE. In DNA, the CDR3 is TGTGCCAGCAGCGTAGGGTCGCGGCTGGACTACAATGAGCAGTTCTTC. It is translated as CASSVGSRLDYNEQFF.

CDR3 sequence: CASSPTGQGNTGELFF. The DNA for the CDR3 is TGCGCCAGCAGCCCAACGGGACAGGGGAACACCGGGGAGCTGTTTTTT. The chain combines TRBV4-1 with TRBJ2-2, with 9 bases lining up with TRBD1. Looked up from germline, CDR1 is MGHRA and CDR2 is YSYEKL. J lost 1 base, V lost 4 bases, and 4 bases had no gene match. The CDR3 length is 16 residues.

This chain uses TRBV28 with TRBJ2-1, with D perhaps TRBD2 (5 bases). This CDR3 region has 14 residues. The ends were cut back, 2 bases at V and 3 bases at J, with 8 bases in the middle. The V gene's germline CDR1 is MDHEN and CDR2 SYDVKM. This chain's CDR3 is CASSLGRDYNEQFF. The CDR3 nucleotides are TGTGCCAGCAGTTTAGGACGGGACTACAATGAGCAGTTCTTC.

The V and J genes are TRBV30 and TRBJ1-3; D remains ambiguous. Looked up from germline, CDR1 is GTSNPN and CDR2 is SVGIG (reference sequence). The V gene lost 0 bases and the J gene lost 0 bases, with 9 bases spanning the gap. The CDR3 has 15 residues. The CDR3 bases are TGTGCCTGGAGTGTGTCCGGACTCTCTGGAAACACCATATATTTT. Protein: CAWSVSGLSGNTIYF.

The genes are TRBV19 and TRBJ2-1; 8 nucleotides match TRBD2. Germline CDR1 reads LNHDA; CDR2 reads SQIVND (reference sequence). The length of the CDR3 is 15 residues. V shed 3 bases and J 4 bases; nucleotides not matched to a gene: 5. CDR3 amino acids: CASSIGGRTYNEQFF. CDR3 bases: TGTGCCAGTAGTATCGGCGGGAGGACATACAATGAGCAGTTCTTC.

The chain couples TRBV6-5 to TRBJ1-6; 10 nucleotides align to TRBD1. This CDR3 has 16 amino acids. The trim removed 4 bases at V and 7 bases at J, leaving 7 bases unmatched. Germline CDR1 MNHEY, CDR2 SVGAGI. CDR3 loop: CASSSLTGGINSPLHF. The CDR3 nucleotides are TGTGCCAGCAGTTCCTTGACAGGGGGCATCAATTCACCCCTCCACTTT.